The 19 T cell receptor beta chains reported below all come from one sample, sequenced in a study of breast tumors, draining lymph nodes, adjacent tissues. Using its own MiXCR run on the multiplex PCR reads, TCRdb lists one record per CDR3 protein. The repertoire holds 150,000 to 200,000 distinct CDR3 sequences, with approximately 30% as singletons. Axillary draining lymph nodes of breast cancer patients supplied the node samples. The material sequenced was axillary lymph node tissue. These receptors all stem from a female donor with breast cancer. Some clones in this sample may be carry-over from other donors' samples.

In DNA form, the CDR3 reads TGTGCCAGCTGGCCGGACGGAGACGGTGAGCAGTTCTTC. Its protein is CASWPDGDGEQFF. The rearrangement links TRBV6-5 to TRBJ2-1, with D hard to call. The CDR3 runs 13 residues. V gave up 8 bases and J gave up 9 bases, with 17 bases separating them. Germline V gives CDR1 MNHEY, CDR2 SVGAGI.

V usage is TRBV30 and J usage is TRBJ2-7; TRBD2 matches at 8 bases. This CDR3 has 19 amino acids. V was pared by 3 bases and J by 2 bases, with 21 bases of the junction left unmatched. Looked up from germline, CDR1 is GTSNPN and CDR2 is SVGIG (reference sequence). The CDR3 DNA reads TGTGCCTGGAGCCGCGAGCGGGAGACGAGGGGACGGAGAACCTACGAGCAGTACTTC. As protein: CAWSRERETRGRRTYEQYF.

This clonotype was recorded at least ten times. The rearrangement links TRBV5-8 to TRBJ2-7, with 7 bases fitting TRBD2. This CDR3 comprises 13 residues. The V and J ends lost 1 base and 4 bases, in that order; junction bases with no gene match: 2. Germline loops: CDR1 SGHTS, CDR2 YDEGEE. The CDR3 DNA follows: TGTGCCAGCAGCTTGTCTAGCGGATACGAGCAGTACTTC. Residues: CASSLSSGYEQYF.

For this clonotype: This sequence may be a read error, since a much larger clone differs from it by one base. The V and J genes are TRBV10-3 and TRBJ2-1, with 10 bases aligning to TRBD2. This CDR3 region has 15 residues. Germline V CDR1 and CDR2: ENHRY, SYGVKD. V shed 6 bases and J 7 bases; nucleotides not matched to a gene: 9. CDR3 sequence (DNA): TGTGCCATCAGCTTAAGCGGGGGGGCTGGGAATGAGCAGTTCTTC. Its protein is CAISLSGGAGNEQFF.

The chain uses TRBV6-2 or TRBV6-3 and TRBJ2-7, with D possibly TRBD1 on 6 matching bases. Trimming shortened V by 5 bases and J by 0 bases, and 14 bases separated the two germline ends. The germline V gene encodes CDR1 MNHEY and CDR2 SVGEGT. The CDR3 loop spans 15 amino acids. The CDR3 loop reads CASSRPGTFSYEQYF. CDR3 bases: TGTGCCAGCAGTCGTCCCGGGACATTCTCCTACGAGCAGTACTTC.

The genes are TRBV12-3 or TRBV12-4 and TRBJ2-1; 7 bases match TRBD2. The CDR3 extends over 14 amino acids. The trim removed 6 bases at V and 9 bases at J, leaving 11 bases unmatched. CDR3: CASRVAGDFGEQFF. DNA for the CDR3: TGTGCCAGCAGAGTCGCGGGGGACTTTGGTGAGCAGTTCTTC.

This clonotype was seen many times. The CDR3 loop is CASSTSHAGSYEQYF. Written as DNA, the CDR3 is TGTGCCAGCAGTACGTCTCACGCGGGCTCCTACGAGCAGTACTTC. This sequence joins TRBV6-1 and TRBJ2-7; weak D call: TRBD2 (5 bases). The CDR3 extends over 15 amino acids. V lost 5 bases and J 0 bases, leaving 14 bases between the germline ends. CDR1 MNHNS and CDR2 SASEGT come from the germline V gene.

This chain joins TRBV5-1 and TRBJ2-3, with 7 bases that match TRBD1. V lost 5 bases to trimming and J lost 0 bases; unmatched junction nucleotides: 12. CDR1 and CDR2 from the germline V gene are SGHRS and YFSETQ. The CDR3 totals 17 residues. This CDR3 is CASRPDRLGASTDTQYF. The CDR3 nucleotides are TGCGCCAGCAGGCCGGACAGGTTGGGAGCTAGCACAGATACGCAGTATTTT.

A word on this clonotype: Possible read error: a much larger clone is one base away. The rearrangement links TRBV3-2 to TRBJ1-2; the DNA was not compared with TRBD1, the D call given in the table. TRBV3-2 is labeled a pseudogene. CDR3 length: 15 residues. CDR3 region: CASSRDRRANYGYTF. CDR3 sequence (DNA): TGTGCCAGCAGCCGGGACAGGAGGGCCAACTATGGCTACACCTTC.

This chain links TRBV20-1 with TRBJ1-6, with 8 bases fitting TRBD1. Germline CDR1 reads DFQATT; CDR2 reads SNEGSKA (reference sequence). The CDR3 has 18 residues. Germline trimming cut 8 bases from V and 2 bases from J; bases unmatched to any gene: 17. The CDR3 region is CSPKDRADPLTYNSPLHF. CDR3 sequence (DNA): TGCAGTCCAAAGGACAGGGCAGACCCCCTAACCTATAATTCACCCCTCCACTTT.

This clonotype was counted between two and nine times. This sequence joins TRBV6-1 and TRBJ2-3, with TRBD2 identical over 13 bases. Germline V gene lookup returns CDR1 MNHNS and CDR2 SASEGT. J lost 5 bases, V lost 5 bases, and 10 bases had no gene match. The CDR3 has 17 amino acids. CDR3 region: CASSSSPGLAGIDTQYF. Here the CDR3 DNA reads TGTGCCAGCAGTTCCTCCCCGGGACTAGCGGGGATAGATACGCAGTATTTT.

Comments on this clonotype: A read error may produce the germline difference seen at one junction end. The chain combines TRBV10-3 with TRBJ2-1; unclear D gene. The germline CDR1 and CDR2 sequences are ENHRY and SYGVKD. CDR3 size: 13 residues. The CDR3 DNA reads TGTGCCATCAGTCCTGGGCCTGTCGATGAGCAGTGCTTC. It yields the protein CAISPGPVDEQCF.

The chain employs TRBV5-1 and TRBJ2-3, with 11 bases that match TRBD2. The CDR3 is 17 residues long. Trimming took 5 bases from V and 11 from J; bases not matched to a gene: 19. Germline-derived CDR1 and CDR2 are SGHRS and YFSETQ. CDR3 sequence: CASSVAGGPSSYNEQYF. DNA for the CDR3: TGCGCCAGCAGTGTAGCGGGGGGGCCGAGCTCCTACAATGAGCAGTATTTT.

This clonotype was counted at least ten times. The chain recombines TRBV20-1 with TRBJ2-1; 9 bases line up with TRBD2. CDR1 DFQATT and CDR2 SNEGSKA come from the germline V gene (reference sequence). V lost 6 bases and J lost 3; bases outside the gene matches: 9. The CDR3 spans 15 residues. In DNA form, the CDR3 reads TGCAGTGCCCTTAAGCGGGAGGTAGGCTACAATGAGCAGTTCTTC. Its protein product is CSALKREVGYNEQFF.

As to this clonotype: A much bigger clone sits one base away, suggesting this may be a read error. V and J are TRBV11-2 and TRBJ2-5; D is ambiguous. From germline, CDR1 is SGHAT and CDR2 FQNNGV. CDR3 length equals 15 residues. The CDR3: CASSLALVYQGTQYF. The CDR3 nucleotides read TGTGCCAGCAGCTTGGCCTTGGTGTACCAAGGGACCCAGTACTTC. Drawing the rest from reference TRBV11-2 and TRBJ2-5, the complete variable domain is EAGVAQSPRYKIIEKRQSVAFWCNPISGHATLYWYQQILGQGPKLLIQFQNNGVVDDSQLPKDRFSAERLKGVDSTLKIQPAKLEDSAVYLCASSLALVYQGTQYFGPGTRLLVL.

This clonotype was detected ten times or more. The chain is built from TRBV6-6 and TRBJ1-5, with 7 bases matching TRBD1. The CDR3 contains 15 residues. The trim removed 0 bases at V and 7 bases at J, leaving 6 bases unmatched. Germline V gives CDR1 MNHNY, CDR2 SVGAGI (reference sequence). The CDR3 protein is CASSYSSGGGQPQHF. The CDR3 nucleotides are TGTGCCAGCAGTTACTCGTCAGGGGGTGGACAGCCCCAGCATTTT.

This clonotype was counted many times. The CDR3 region is CASSPLGTQYF. The CDR3 DNA reads as TGTGCCAGCAGTCCCCTCGGGACCCAGTACTTC. The chain combines TRBV6-5 with TRBJ2-5, with D unresolved. This CDR3 has 11 residues. Germline V gives CDR1 MNHEY, CDR2 SVGAGI. Trimming left V 5 bases short and J 7 bases short, with 8 bases between.

At least ten counts were recorded for this clonotype. The chain employs TRBV7-2 and TRBJ1-3, with D perhaps matching TRBD1 (5 bases). Germline V gene data show CDR1 as SGHTA and CDR2 as FQGNSA. This CDR3 region has 15 residues. Deletions cut 5 bases from V and 9 bases from J, with 20 bases between. CDR3 loop: CASSQAWDPRGTIYF. The CDR3 nucleotides are TGTGCCAGCAGCCAAGCCTGGGACCCTCGTGGCACCATATATTTT.

As concerns this clonotype: One base away lies a much larger clone, so this may be a sequencing read error. The V gene is TRBV6-5, the J gene TRBJ2-1; 9 bases agree with TRBD2. The CDR3 loop spans 17 amino acids. V dropped 5 bases and J dropped 3; count of bases not matched to a gene: 11. The germline V gene has CDR1 MNHEY and CDR2 SVGAGI. The CDR3 is CASSLESSGGVYNEQFF. The CDR3 DNA follows: TGTGCCAGCAGTCTTGAAAGTAGCGGGGGAGTCTACAATGAGCAGTTCTTC.